Below, 15 T cell receptor beta chains from the same sample are listed, as sequenced in a study of blood T cell repertoires in COVID-19. The protocol was immunoSEQ multiplex PCR, while the TCRdb copy is restricted to in-frame clones and leaves out a portion. The table includes 250,000 or so clones, around 86% detected once. The sample comprised peripheral blood. These receptors were collected from a woman aged 40 to 50 who had recovered from COVID-19.

The chain carries TRBV7-8 and TRBJ2-1; the match to TRBD2 covers 8 bases. With V trimmed by 6 bases and J by 3 bases, 13 bases remained unmatched. Germline V gene data show CDR1 as SGHVS and CDR2 as FQNEAQ. This CDR3 is built from 17 residues. The CDR3, as DNA: TGTGCCAGCAGACGGTGGCTAGCGGGCGGCAACTACAATGAGCAGTTCTTC. This translates into CASRRWLAGGNYNEQFF.

V usage is TRBV5-1 and J usage is TRBJ2-1; no reliable D call. The CDR3 runs 15 residues. Germline CDR1 is SGHRS and CDR2 is YFSETQ. V lost 0 bases to trimming and J lost 0 bases, with 7 bases between them. CDR3 region: CASSLVFSSYNEQFF. As DNA, the CDR3 is TGCGCCAGCAGCTTGGTTTTCAGCTCCTACAATGAGCAGTTCTTC. The full variable domain, completed using reference TRBV5-1 and TRBJ2-1, is KAGVTQTPRYLIKTRGQQVTLSCSPISGHRSVSWYQQTPGQGLQFLFEYFSETQRNKGNFPGRFSGRQFSNSRSEMNVSTLELGDSALYLCASSLVFSSYNEQFFGPGTRLTVL.

This chain joins TRBV28 and TRBJ1-6; no reliable D call. CDR1 is MDHEN and CDR2 is SYDVKM in the germline V gene. V was clipped by 6 bases and J by 7 bases, with 19 bases between them. This CDR3 has 16 residues. In DNA form, the CDR3 reads TGTGCCAGCAGCCACCCGGCCAAGACGAGGAATTCACCCCTCCACTTT. It encodes CASSHPAKTRNSPLHF.

The chain recombines TRBV7-2 with TRBJ2-1, with 8 nucleotides matching TRBD2. Germline CDR1 is SGHTA and CDR2 is FQGNSA. V lost 0 bases to trimming and J lost 5 bases; unmatched junction nucleotides: 9. The CDR3 spans 17 residues. CDR3 nucleotide sequence: TGTGCCAGCAGCTTAGCGACAATTGGACTAGCAAACAATGAGCAGTTCTTC. It encodes CASSLATIGLANNEQFF.

V gene TRBV5-1 combines with J gene TRBJ2-3; 7 positions match TRBD1. Germline CDR1 is SGHRS and CDR2 is YFSETQ. J gave up 0 bases and V 4 bases, and 5 bases lay outside the gene matches. This CDR3 spans 15 amino acids. CDR3 sequence: CASSEQGVSTDTQYF. CDR3 in DNA: TGCGCCAGCAGCGAGCAGGGGGTTAGCACAGATACGCAGTATTTT.

The V call is TRBV28, the J call TRBJ1-3, with a possible D match to TRBD1 (6 bases). The CDR3 covers 14 residues. Germline loops: CDR1 MDHEN, CDR2 SYDVKM. Trimming removed 9 bases at V and 1 base at J, with 13 bases between. CDR3 nucleotides: TGTGCCAGTGCCGGGACACCATCTGGAAACACCATATATTTT. This sequence encodes CASAGTPSGNTIYF.

This clone came up a few times. V gene TRBV15 combines with J gene TRBJ1-5; 8 bases fit TRBD1. V shed 4 bases and J 6 bases; nucleotides not matched to a gene: 5. The CDR3 is 14 residues long. Germline loops: CDR1 LNHNV, CDR2 YYDKDF (reference sequence). CDR3 bases: TGTGCCACCAGCAAAGACAGGGGCAGTCAGCCCCAGCATTTT. It translates to CATSKDRGSQPQHF.

The chain carries TRBV5-6 and TRBJ1-6; the match to TRBD1 covers 7 bases. The germline V gene has CDR1 SGHDT and CDR2 YYEEEE. CDR3 length: 17 residues. Trimming took 4 bases from V and 0 from J; bases not matched to a gene: 7. The CDR3 DNA reads TGTGCCAGCAGCCCACAGGGGATGGGCTCCTATAATTCACCCCTCCACTTT. As protein: CASSPQGMGSYNSPLHF.

The V call is TRBV10-2, the J call TRBJ2-3; TRBD2 aligns across 9 bases. The length of the CDR3 is 13 residues. Germline-derived CDR1 and CDR2 are WSHSY and SAAADI. The V gene end was trimmed by 8 bases and the J gene end by 5 bases; junction bases not matched to a gene: 5. DNA of the CDR3: TGCGCCAGCGGGACTAGCAAGGTAGATACGCAGTATTTT. It translates to CASGTSKVDTQYF.

The chain has TRBV23-1 and TRBJ2-1; D not certain. TRBV23-1 is an ORF for which the function is uncertain. V was shortened by 8 bases and J by 6 bases, with 8 bases between the two germline ends. The CDR3 is made up of 11 amino acids. The CDR3 DNA is TGCGCCAGCTCCAACTCCAATGAGCAGTTCTTC. Its protein product is CASSNSNEQFF.

This chain connects TRBV24-1 to TRBJ2-5, with D tentatively TRBD2 (7 bases). Looked up from germline, CDR1 is KGHDR and CDR2 is SFDVKD. The CDR3 runs 16 residues. V shed 0 bases and J shed 5 bases, with 15 bases lying between them. The CDR3: CATSDLVGGRRETQYF. The CDR3 coding sequence is TGTGCCACCAGTGATTTGGTGGGGGGGCGCCGGGAGACCCAGTACTTC.

The chain joins TRBV2 to TRBJ2-7, with TRBD1 matching over 9 bases. CDR3 size: 14 residues. The J segment lost 3 bases and the V segment lost 6 bases, leaving 6 bases of the junction unmatched. Germline values: CDR1 SNHLY, CDR2 FYNNEI. In DNA, the CDR3 is TGTGCCAGCAGGAGGGGACAGGGAAACTACGAGCAGTACTTC. Its protein is CASRRGQGNYEQYF.

The CDR3 is CSVEQSAGELFF. The CDR3 DNA reads as TGCAGCGTTGAACAGTCTGCCGGGGAGCTGTTTTTT. The J gene is TRBJ2-2, the V gene TRBV29-1; D unresolved. Trimming stripped 2 bases from V and 6 bases from J, with 7 bases between. The CDR3 loop spans 12 amino acids. Per the germline V gene, CDR1 is SQVTM and CDR2 is ANQGSEA.

This chain uses TRBV20-1 with TRBJ2-4; 12 bases fit TRBD1. The CDR3 sequence is 15 residues long. CDR1 is DFQATT, CDR2 SNEGSKA, per germline (reference sequence). J lost 6 bases, V lost 3 bases, and 6 bases had no gene match. Here the CDR3 DNA reads TGCAGTGCTAGTGGGGACAGGGGGCCCGTAAACATTCAGTACTTC. Amino acid sequence: CSASGDRGPVNIQYF.

V gene TRBV30 combines with J gene TRBJ2-5; 8 positions agree with TRBD1. V shed 4 bases and J 5 bases; nucleotides not matched to a gene: 6. This CDR3 comprises 13 residues. Germline V gene sequence: CDR1 GTSNPN, CDR2 SVGIG (reference sequence). The CDR3 bases are TGTGCCTGGACAGGGGGCGCGGGGGAGACCCAGTACTTC. Its translation is CAWTGGAGETQYF.